The rows below give T cell receptor beta chains drawn from one sample of a study of blood T cell repertoires in COVID-19. Measured with immunoSEQ multiplex PCR; TCRdb has only the in-frame clones, and not every one. The sample gives 200,000 or so clones, more than 80% of which show up once; 12% is in the top ten. The material sequenced was peripheral blood. The receptors come from an elderly woman with COVID-19, enrolled during active disease. CDR3s include the opening cysteine and the closing phenylalanine or tryptophan. The order of the fields is V gene, D gene, J gene, clone size, CDR3 DNA, CDR3 protein. D genes are given only for firm matches. The size of a clone is reported for some rows only, either as once, few or many, or as a class for expanded clones.

>TRBV6-6|TRBD1|TRBJ2-2|NA
TGTGCCAGCAGTTACTTCCGGGACAGGGGCACCGGGGAGCTGTTTTTT
CASSYFRDRGTGELFF
>TRBV7-2|TRBD2|TRBJ2-2|NA
TGTGCCAGCAGTTTTCCCCCCGGGACTAGCGGGGGGGCCGGGGAGCTGTTTTTT
CASSFPPGTSGGAGELFF
>TRBV6-2/TRBV6-3|TRBD1|TRBJ1-2|many
TGTGCCAGCAGTTACCCGCCAGGGGGGTACTACACCTTC
CASSYPPGGYYTF
>TRBV24-1|NA|TRBJ2-2|once
TGTGCCACCAGTGACCCGACAGACTCGCCCGGGGAGCTGTTTTTT
CATSDPTDSPGELFF
>TRBV5-4|NA|TRBJ1-1|few
TGTGCCAGCAGCTTGAACGGACTGGAAGCTTTCTTT
CASSLNGLEAFF
>TRBV24-1|NA|TRBJ2-6|NA
TGTGCCACCAGTGATCCTAGCATCACTGGGGCCAACGTCCTGACTTTC
CATSDPSITGANVLTF
>TRBV4-3|NA|TRBJ2-1|NA
TGCGCCAGCAGCCAAGGGGGCGGATCCTACAATGAGCAGTTCTTC
CASSQGGGSYNEQFF
>TRBV4-1|NA|TRBJ1-4|NA
TGCGCCAGCAGCCCGGGATCCTATAATGAAAAACTGTTTTTT
CASSPGSYNEKLFF
>TRBV15|TRBD2|TRBJ2-7|NA
TGTGCCACCAGCAGAGTAGCGGGAGGGCCAGTCGAGCAGTACTTC
CATSRVAGGPVEQYF
>TRBV6-2/TRBV6-3|NA|TRBJ2-5|once
TGTGCCAGCAGTTACTCCCCCAGCGGGACACAAGAGACCCAGTACTTC
CASSYSPSGTQETQYF
>TRBV7-9|TRBD1|TRBJ1-4|NA
TGTGCCAGCAGCCCCACCCGCAGGGGGAAAGGTGAAAAACTGTTTTTT
CASSPTRRGKGEKLFF
>TRBV6-5|TRBD1|TRBJ1-5|NA
TGTGCCAGCAGTTACGGACAGGATCCCAATCAGCCCCAGCATTTT
CASSYGQDPNQPQHF
>TRBV21-1|NA|TRBJ2-7|NA
TGTGCCAGCAGCAAAGCCCCCCCCGGGAGGAATTACGGCGAGCAGTACTTC
CASSKAPPGRNYGEQYF
>TRBV19|TRBD1|TRBJ2-7|NA
TGTGCCAGTAGTCCACTCGGACAGGGTTTAGACGAGCAGTACTTC
CASSPLGQGLDEQYF
>TRBV13|NA|TRBJ2-2|NA
TGTGCCAGCAGCGAGCAGGGTGCCACCGGGGAGCTGTTTTTT
CASSEQGATGELFF
>TRBV2|NA|TRBJ2-7|NA
TGTGCCAGCAGTGACGGCAGGGGATACTTC
CASSDGRGYF
>TRBV27|TRBD1|TRBJ2-7|once
TGTGCCAGCAGTTTAAGGTTACAGGGGGCTGAGCAGTACTTC
CASSLRLQGAEQYF
>TRBV4-1|TRBD2|TRBJ2-7|few
TGCGCCAGCAGCCAAGATATCGGCGGGGGGGTCCCCTACGAGCAGTACTTC
CASSQDIGGGVPYEQYF
>TRBV5-1|TRBD1|TRBJ2-7|NA
TGCGCCAGCAGCATACACGTGACAGGGGGCTACGAGCAGTACTTC
CASSIHVTGGYEQYF
>TRBV29-1|NA|TRBJ1-1|few
TGCAGCTTCGCCAGGGGGAACACTGAAGCTTTCTTT
CSFARGNTEAFF
>TRBV30|TRBD1|TRBJ1-2|NA
TGTGCCTGGAGTGTAACAGGGGCTGGCTACACCTTC
CAWSVTGAGYTF
>TRBV5-1|NA|TRBJ1-3|few
TGCGCCAGCAGCTTGTCCCCAGGAGGGGCTGGAAACACCATATATTTT
CASSLSPGGAGNTIYF
>TRBV24-1|TRBD2|TRBJ2-3|once
TGTGCCACCAGTGATTGGGGGGGTTGGGGGGACACAGATACGCAGTATTTT
CATSDWGGWGDTDTQYF
>TRBV12-3/TRBV12-4|NA|TRBJ2-2|NA
TGTGCCAGCAGTCCCGGGGAGACCGGGGAGCTGTTTTTT
CASSPGETGELFF
>TRBV30|NA|TRBJ1-6|NA
TGTGCCTGGCTGAGGCCCCCCAATTCACCCCTCCACTTT
CAWLRPPNSPLHF
>TRBV30|NA|TRBJ1-1|few
TGTGCCTGGAATCCAGGGGTGAACACTGAAGCTTTCTTT
CAWNPGVNTEAFF
>TRBV18|TRBD1|TRBJ1-1|NA
TGTGCCAGCTCACCACGGACAGGGGGCGCGAACACTGAAGCTTTCTTT
CASSPRTGGANTEAFF
>TRBV19|TRBD1|TRBJ1-1|NA
TGTGCCAGTAGTTCGGACAGGGCAGCTGAAGCTTTCTTT
CASSSDRAAEAFF
>TRBV19|NA|TRBJ1-1|NA
TGTGCCAGTATCACAAAGGGGATTGGCCGGTTTGAAGCTTTCTTT
CASITKGIGRFEAFF
>TRBV2|TRBD1|TRBJ2-5|NA
TGTGCCAGCAGCCTCCGGGACAGGAGACAAGAGACCCAGTACTTC
CASSLRDRRQETQYF
>TRBV9|TRBD1|TRBJ1-2|NA
TGTGCCAGCAGCCCAGGGGGCGGAGGGAACTATGGCTACACCTTC
CASSPGGGGNYGYTF
>TRBV19|NA|TRBJ1-1|NA
TGTGCCAGTAGTATACTCGAGGGCAGGATCACTGAAGCTTTCTTT
CASSILEGRITEAFF
>TRBV20-1|NA|TRBJ2-1|NA
TGCAGTGCCCCGCGACGGGATGAGCAGTTCTTC
CSAPRRDEQFF
>TRBV24-1|NA|TRBJ1-1|few
TGTGCCACCAGTGATTCAAGGACTTTGGGTGAAGCTTTCTTT
CATSDSRTLGEAFF
>TRBV7-2|TRBD2|TRBJ2-3|NA
TGTGCCAGCAGCCGGGAGGTTGGTACGCAGTATTTT
CASSREVGTQYF
>TRBV11-2|TRBD2|TRBJ2-7|NA
TGTGCCAGCAGCGGCGGGGGGTACGAGCAGTACTTC
CASSGGGYEQYF
>TRBV7-6|TRBD1|TRBJ2-5|NA
TGTGCCAGCAGCGTTTTCCGGGACAGGGAGACCCAGTACTTC
CASSVFRDRETQYF
>TRBV9|TRBD2|TRBJ2-1|many
TGTGCCAGCAGCGTACAACTAGCGGGAGGAGGCGATGAGCAGTTCTTC
CASSVQLAGGGDEQFF
>TRBV5-5|TRBD1|TRBJ2-3|few
TGTGCCAGCAGCTTGGGCTGGACAGGGGGCACAGATACGCAGTATTTT
CASSLGWTGGTDTQYF
>TRBV19|NA|TRBJ1-1|NA
TGTGCCAGTAGTATAGATCGGAGGAGGACTGAAGCTTTCTTT
CASSIDRRRTEAFF
>TRBV28|TRBD1|TRBJ2-5|NA
TGTGCCAGCAGTCCGACAGGGGGGGAGACCCAGTACTTC
CASSPTGGETQYF